These 6 T cell receptor beta chains share one sample of origin, sequenced in a study of CD8+CD57+ T cells in acquired aplastic anemia. It was genomic DNA that served as the template for profiling TCR beta VDJ and CDR3. TCRdb re-analysed the reads in MiXCR, keeping a single row per CDR3 protein. Found here are 150,000 or so distinct CDR3 sequences, 63% of them singletons; the top ten hold 45% to 55%. Sequenced material: sorted CD4+, CD8+, or CD8+CD57+ T cells (not recorded which) from PBMCs. The receptors shown here come from a human donor in good health.

The V gene is TRBV15, the J gene TRBJ2-1; D remains unclear. Germline-derived CDR1 and CDR2 are LNHNV and YYDKDF (reference sequence). The CDR3 sequence is 13 residues long. V lost 0 bases, J lost 9 bases, and 9 bases lay in between. The CDR3 DNA reads TGTGCCACCAGCAGAGATCGAATAGCTGAGCAGTTCTTC. Translation: CATSRDRIAEQFF.

The rearrangement uses TRBV10-3 and TRBJ2-7; D unresolved. V was trimmed by 2 bases and J by 6 bases, leaving 8 bases between them. The CDR3 has 12 amino acids. Germline CDR1 ENHRY, CDR2 SYGVKD. In DNA form, the CDR3 reads TGTGCCATCAGTGAGAATCGCGGCGAGCAGTACTTC. Protein product: CAISENRGEQYF.

The J gene is TRBJ2-5, the V gene TRBV27, with TRBD1 identical over 8 bases. Germline-derived CDR1 and CDR2 are MNHEY and SMNVEV (reference sequence). The CDR3 loop spans 14 amino acids. Losses at the gene ends were 6 bases for V and 5 bases for J; bases not matched to a gene: 8. CDR3: CASREYRGWETQYF. The CDR3 bases are TGTGCCAGCAGGGAGTACAGGGGGTGGGAGACCCAGTACTTC.

This clonotype is a singleton in its sample. This rearrangement joins TRBV25-1 to TRBJ1-1; D is unresolved. Trimming pared 11 bases from V and 7 bases from J, leaving 20 bases between. The CDR3 totals 13 residues. Germline-derived CDR1 and CDR2 are MGHDK and SYGVNS. The CDR3 DNA reads as TGTGCCTCAAAAGGCGGAAATTCTGGTGAAGCTTTCTTT. Its protein is CASKGGNSGEAFF.

This clonotype was recorded many times. V is TRBV6-5 and J is TRBJ2-3; 7 bases align to TRBD2. J was trimmed by 2 bases and V by 4 bases; bases with no gene match: 3. This CDR3 has 14 amino acids. CDR1 and CDR2 (germline): MNHEY, SVGAGI. CDR3 region: CASSLRENTDTQYF. The CDR3 DNA follows: TGTGCCAGCAGTTTGCGGGAGAACACAGATACGCAGTATTTT.

The genes are TRBV9 and TRBJ2-1; D gene unclear. The CDR3 spans 13 residues. CDR1 is SGDLS and CDR2 is YYNGEE in the germline V gene. V gave up 3 bases and J gave up 8 bases, with 12 bases separating them. CDR3 in amino acids: CASSAAPLDEQFF. Written as DNA, the CDR3 is TGTGCCAGCAGCGCCGCCCCCTTAGATGAGCAGTTCTTC. Supplemented by reference TRBV9 and TRBJ2-1, the full variable domain reads DSGVTQTPKHLITATGQRVTLRCSPRSGDLSVYWYQQSLDQGLQFLIQYYNGEERAKGNILERFSAQQFPDLHSELNLSSLELGDSALYFCASSAAPLDEQFFGPGTRLTVL.